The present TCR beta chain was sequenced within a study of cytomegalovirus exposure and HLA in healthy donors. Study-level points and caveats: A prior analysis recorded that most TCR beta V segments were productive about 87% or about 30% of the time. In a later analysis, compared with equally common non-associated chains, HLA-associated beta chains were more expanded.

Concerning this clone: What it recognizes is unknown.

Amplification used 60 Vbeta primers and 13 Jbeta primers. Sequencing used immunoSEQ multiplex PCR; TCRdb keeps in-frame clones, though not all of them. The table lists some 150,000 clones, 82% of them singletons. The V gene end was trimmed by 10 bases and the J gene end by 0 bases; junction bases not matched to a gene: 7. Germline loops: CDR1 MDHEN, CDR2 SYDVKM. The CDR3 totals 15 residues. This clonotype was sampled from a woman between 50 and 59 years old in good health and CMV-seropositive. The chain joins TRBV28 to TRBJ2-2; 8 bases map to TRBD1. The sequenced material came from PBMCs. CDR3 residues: CATHRGEANTGELFF. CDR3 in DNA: TGTGCCACCCACAGGGGGGAAGCGAACACCGGGGAGCTGTTTTTT.